What follows is one TCR beta chain and its context. The antigen is not known. A junction boundary mismatches the germline segment, possibly from a read error. Generated by immunoSEQ multiplex PCR, the TCRdb table keeps only in-frame clones and is missing some. Of about 60,000 clones listed, around 80% were seen once; the top ten hold less than 4%. Focal radiation plus CTLA-4 blockade with ipilimumab was administered to patients who had chemo-refractory metastatic non-small-cell lung cancer. This entry comes from a study of radiotherapy plus CTLA-4 blockade in lung cancer. About the research overall: Disease control was present in around a third of patients, and objective responses in approximately 20%.

This CDR3 contains 15 residues. Germline loops: CDR1 SEHNR, CDR2 FQNEAQ (reference sequence). Findings of the study overall: Expansion of tumor-derived TCR clones was observed in blood after radiotherapy plus ipilimumab. In blood, early T cell clone dynamics reportedly predicted response best, together with interferon-beta.

The sequencing here drew on peripheral blood, taken from a patient treated with radiotherapy plus ipilimumab. The chain combines TRBV7-9 with TRBJ2-5; 9 bases are shared with TRBD2. This clonotype was sampled from a human donor with non-small cell lung cancer who had a partial response to radiotherapy plus ipilimumab. The CDR3 spells CASNLMGLAEETQYF. CDR3 bases: TGTGCCAGCAACTTAATGGGACTAGCTGAAGAGACCCAGTACTTC.